The rows below give T cell receptor beta chains drawn from one sample of a study of T cells in Graves' hyperthyroidism and ophthalmopathy. TCRdb re-called the multiplex PCR reads through MiXCR, storing one row per CDR3 protein. The sample lists about 500,000 distinct CDR3 sequences, under 20% seen once, with 17% in the top ten. Specimen: blood. The receptors derive from a woman aged 18-29 years with Graves' ophthalmopathy. Each CDR3 is given with its conserved first and last residue. The D gene is left open where the match is weak. A clone size is listed for some rows: how often the clone was seen (once, few, many), or a class if it is expanded.

J | D | V | size | DNA | CDR3
TRBJ1-1 | TRBD1 | TRBV28 | NA | TGTGCCAGCAGATCCGGGACAGGGGGCCTGTTCACTGAAGCTTTCTTT | CASRSGTGGLFTEAFF
TRBJ1-6 | TRBD1 | TRBV12-3/TRBV12-4 | many | TGTGCCAGCACCTCAGGGGACAGCCTAATTAATTCACCCCTCCACTTT | CASTSGDSLINSPLHF
TRBJ1-2 | NA | TRBV7-2 | many | TGTGCCAGCAGCGCGGACAGTATTCTTAACTATGGCTACACCTTC | CASSADSILNYGYTF
TRBJ2-1 | TRBD2 | TRBV5-1 | many | TGCGCCAGCAGCGACACTAGCGTGACCGTCAATGAGCAGTTCTTC | CASSDTSVTVNEQFF
TRBJ2-2 | NA | TRBV5-1 | NA | TGCGCCAGCAGCTTGGCTGGGGCAGACACCGGGGAGCTGTTTTTT | CASSLAGADTGELFF
TRBJ1-1 | NA | TRBV30 | many | TGTGCCTGGGCCGACGGCCTAGCTGAAGCTTTCTTT | CAWADGLAEAFF
TRBJ2-1 | TRBD2 | TRBV6-5 | many | TGTGCCAGCAGTTACTCGGCGGGAGGGATGAATGAGCAGTTCTTC | CASSYSAGGMNEQFF
TRBJ2-1 | NA | TRBV27 | many | TGTGCCAGCAGTTTCCTTCGGTCGGCCTCCTACAATGAGCAGTTCTTC | CASSFLRSASYNEQFF
TRBJ1-1 | TRBD1 | TRBV10-2 | many | TGCGCCTCCGGGTCCGGGACAGTGAACACTGAAGCTTTCTTT | CASGSGTVNTEAFF
TRBJ2-7 | TRBD1 | TRBV2 | NA | TGTGCCAGCCATCGGACAGGGGGCTACGAGCAGTACTTC | CASHRTGGYEQYF
TRBJ2-3 | TRBD2 | TRBV27 | many | TGTGCCAGCAGTTCTACCGGGACTAGTAATCCAGATACGCAGTATTTT | CASSSTGTSNPDTQYF
TRBJ1-5 | NA | TRBV2 | many | TGTGCCAGCATCGCCGGGACGTCCAGCAATCAGCCCCAGCATTTT | CASIAGTSSNQPQHF
TRBJ2-1 | TRBD2 | TRBV10-3 | NA | TGTGCCATCAGTGAGTCATCCGGGACAGCGGGGCTAGCGGGGCCCTCCGAGCAGTTCTTC | CAISESSGTAGLAGPSEQFF
TRBJ1-2 | TRBD1 | TRBV27 | many | TGTGCCAGCACCCTCAGGACAGGGTACTCTGGCTACACCTTC | CASTLRTGYSGYTF
TRBJ2-7 | TRBD2 | TRBV7-2 | many | TGTGCCAGCAGCTTAATCAGCGGGAGCGGTGAGCAGTACTTC | CASSLISGSGEQYF
TRBJ2-6 | NA | TRBV7-3 | few | TGTGCCAGCAGCTTAACGGCGGTAGCTGCTGGGGCCAACGTCCTGACTTTC | CASSLTAVAAGANVLTF
TRBJ1-2 | NA | TRBV12-3/TRBV12-4 | many | TGTGCCAGCACCCCGGGCGGGAATTGGTATGGCTACACCTTC | CASTPGGNWYGYTF